The T cell receptor beta chain under discussion was sequenced for a study of T cell changes during pregnancy in multiple sclerosis. Germline V gene sequence: CDR1 MNHEY, CDR2 SMNVEV (reference sequence). Trimming pared 5 bases from V and 5 bases from J, leaving 4 bases between. CDR3 length: 11 residues. TCRdb's table, derived via immunoSEQ multiplex PCR, lists solely in-frame clones and lacks some. The top ten clones hold under 5% of a sample with 25,000 to 40,000 clones, around 91% of them seen once. This sequence joins TRBV27 and TRBJ2-1; D unclear. The sequencing used CD8+ T cells from peripheral blood mononuclear cells, collected in the second trimester of pregnancy. The sequence derives from a female donor in good health, enrolled as a control in a pregnancy study. CDR3 nucleotides: TGTGCCAGCAGTCTCGACAATGAGCAGTTCTTC. As protein: CASSLDNEQFF.